The rows below give T cell receptor beta chains drawn from one sample of a study of blood T cell repertoires in COVID-19. Assay used: immunoSEQ multiplex PCR; TCRdb lists only in-frame clones, some missing. The sample lists about 140,000 clones; roughly 76% were seen once. Sample: peripheral blood. Receptors originate from a woman between 50 and 59 years old with active or convalescent COVID-19. The CDR3 runs from the conserved cysteine through the conserved F or W. Fields, in order: D gene, J gene, clone size, V gene, CDR3 length, CDR3 DNA, CDR3 protein. The D gene is left open where the match is weak. Size is stated for part of the rows, as once, few or many counts, or as a class when the clone is expanded.

D: TRBD1; J: TRBJ1-5; size: once; V: TRBV30; length: 15; DNA: TGTGCCTGGGCCGGGACAGGGACCGGCAATCAGCCCCAGCATTTT; CDR3: CAWAGTGTGNQPQHF
D: .; J: TRBJ1-5; size: .; V: TRBV18; length: 14; DNA: TGTGCCAGCTCACCGGGGCAGGTGAATCAGCCCCAGCATTTT; CDR3: CASSPGQVNQPQHF
D: .; J: TRBJ2-7; size: once; V: TRBV15; length: 14; DNA: TGTGCCACCAGCATCGGCAGGGGATGGGACGAGCAGTACTTC; CDR3: CATSIGRGWDEQYF
D: TRBD1; J: TRBJ1-5; size: .; V: TRBV28; length: 15; DNA: TGTGCCAGCAGTTCCCCGACAGGGAGGAATCAGCCCCAGCATTTT; CDR3: CASSSPTGRNQPQHF
D: .; J: TRBJ1-4; size: .; V: TRBV14; length: 15; DNA: TGTGCCAGCAGGGCGACAGGTACAACTAATGAAAAACTGTTTTTT; CDR3: CASRATGTTNEKLFF
D: TRBD2; J: TRBJ2-7; size: few; V: TRBV5-1; length: 15; DNA: TGCGCCAGCAGCCAACTAGCGGGAGGTAACTACGAGCAGTACTTC; CDR3: CASSQLAGGNYEQYF
D: TRBD1; J: TRBJ1-2; size: .; V: TRBV19; length: 13; DNA: TGTGCCAGTAGTAAAGACAGGGGGCATGGCTACACCTTC; CDR3: CASSKDRGHGYTF
D: .; J: TRBJ1-4; size: .; V: TRBV29-1; length: 13; DNA: TGCAGCGTTGAAGATCTCGGGTTTGAAAAACTGTTTTTT; CDR3: CSVEDLGFEKLFF
D: TRBD1; J: TRBJ2-1; size: .; V: TRBV11-2; length: 16; DNA: TGTGCCAGCAGCTTAGGGACAGGGGGCACCTACAATGAGCAGTTCTTC; CDR3: CASSLGTGGTYNEQFF
D: .; J: TRBJ2-2; size: .; V: TRBV6-1; length: 13; DNA: TGTGCCAGCCTCGATTCGGAGACCGGGGAGCTGTTTTTT; CDR3: CASLDSETGELFF
D: .; J: TRBJ2-5; size: .; V: TRBV3-1/TRBV3-2; length: 13; DNA: TGTGCCAGCAGCCAATCGAGGATGGAGACCCAGTACTTC; CDR3: CASSQSRMETQYF
D: .; J: TRBJ1-2; size: .; V: TRBV15; length: 16; DNA: TGTGCCACCAGCAGAGATCGGGGTTTTGAACCCTATGGCTACACCTTC; CDR3: CATSRDRGFEPYGYTF
D: .; J: TRBJ1-3; size: .; V: TRBV6-5; length: 15; DNA: TGTGCCAGCAGAGAGGACACCCGCTCTGGAAACACCATATATTTT; CDR3: CASREDTRSGNTIYF
D: TRBD1; J: TRBJ2-1; size: .; V: TRBV7-6; length: 17; DNA: TGTGCCAGCAGCTCTATTCCGGGACAGGGGATAAAGGGTGAGCAGTTCTTC; CDR3: CASSSIPGQGIKGEQFF
D: .; J: TRBJ1-5; size: .; V: TRBV10-3; length: 14; DNA: TGTGCCATCAGTGAGTCGGGTCTACAGAGATTACAGCATTTT; CDR3: CAISESGLQRLQHF
D: .; J: TRBJ2-2; size: .; V: TRBV4-3; length: 16; DNA: TGCGCCAGCAGCCTCCTAGCTGGGTACCTCACCGGGGAGCTGTTTTTT; CDR3: CASSLLAGYLTGELFF
D: TRBD1; J: TRBJ2-1; size: .; V: TRBV3-1/TRBV3-2; length: 16; DNA: TGTGCCAGCAGCCAAGTCCCGGGACAGGGGGCGAATGAGCAGTTCTTC; CDR3: CASSQVPGQGANEQFF
D: .; J: TRBJ2-1; size: .; V: TRBV30; length: 10; DNA: TGTGCCTGGGCCTATAATGAGCAGTTCTTC; CDR3: CAWAYNEQFF
D: TRBD2; J: TRBJ2-2; size: .; V: TRBV7-6; length: 15; DNA: TGTGCCAGCAGCTGGGGACTAGGGGACACCGGGGAGCTGTTTTTT; CDR3: CASSWGLGDTGELFF
D: .; J: TRBJ2-1; size: .; V: TRBV15; length: 13; DNA: TGTGCCACCCTAGCGTACGGGTACAATGAGCAGTTCTTC; CDR3: CATLAYGYNEQFF
D: .; J: TRBJ2-7; size: .; V: TRBV28; length: 13; DNA: TGTGCCAGCAGTCGCAGGGAAAGGGGAGAGCAGTACTTC; CDR3: CASSRRERGEQYF
D: .; J: TRBJ1-6; size: .; V: TRBV28; length: 15; DNA: TGTGCCAGCAGTTTCGGCAGGGCTGGTTCTTCACCCCTCCACTTT; CDR3: CASSFGRAGSSPLHF
D: .; J: TRBJ1-5; size: once; V: TRBV2; length: 13; DNA: TGTGCCAGCAGGGTTGGAGGGAATCAGCCCCAGCATTTT; CDR3: CASRVGGNQPQHF
D: .; J: TRBJ1-2; size: .; V: TRBV3-1/TRBV3-2; length: 16; DNA: TGTGCCAGCAGCCAAGTAGCTCCGCCGCCTAACTATGGCTACACCTTC; CDR3: CASSQVAPPPNYGYTF
D: .; J: TRBJ1-1; size: .; V: TRBV5-1; length: 15; DNA: TGCGCCAGCAGCTTACAGGGAGGGTGGAACACTGAAGCTTTCTTT; CDR3: CASSLQGGWNTEAFF
D: .; J: TRBJ1-5; size: .; V: TRBV21-1; length: 15; DNA: TGTGCCAGCAGCAAAGGAGGTCGGGGCAATCAGCCCCAGCATTTT; CDR3: CASSKGGRGNQPQHF
D: TRBD2; J: TRBJ2-2; size: once; V: TRBV2; length: 14; DNA: TGTGCCGCCTTGTGGGGGGAGGGCACCGGGGAGCTGTTTTTT; CDR3: CAALWGEGTGELFF
D: TRBD1; J: TRBJ1-1; size: .; V: TRBV5-6; length: 15; DNA: TGTGCCAGCAGCTTGCTCACAGGGGGCGGCACTGAAGCTTTCTTT; CDR3: CASSLLTGGGTEAFF
D: .; J: TRBJ1-2; size: .; V: TRBV19; length: 14; DNA: TGTGCCAGTTTTAACGGGGGGGCAAACTATGGCTACACCTTC; CDR3: CASFNGGANYGYTF
D: TRBD2; J: TRBJ2-5; size: few; V: TRBV5-6; length: 14; DNA: TGTGCCAGCAGAGGGAGCGGGAGGGGAGAGACCCAGTACTTC; CDR3: CASRGSGRGETQYF
D: .; J: TRBJ1-1; size: .; V: TRBV6-5; length: 12; DNA: TGTGCCAGCAGTTACCATGGCAGAGAAGCTTTCTTT; CDR3: CASSYHGREAFF
D: .; J: TRBJ1-1; size: once; V: TRBV25-1; length: 13; DNA: TGTGCCAGCAGTGAAGGAGCGCAAAGTGAAGCTTTCTTT; CDR3: CASSEGAQSEAFF
D: .; J: TRBJ2-7; size: few; V: TRBV18; length: 15; DNA: TGTGCCAGCTCACCAGTGGCAGGGGAAACCTACGAGCAGTACTTC; CDR3: CASSPVAGETYEQYF
D: .; J: TRBJ1-4; size: few; V: TRBV5-1; length: 13; DNA: TGCGCCAGCAGCGAGGCACCTAGAGAAAAACTGTTTTTT; CDR3: CASSEAPREKLFF
D: .; J: TRBJ2-1; size: .; V: TRBV5-1; length: 16; DNA: TGCGCCAGCAGCTTGGCCACGGGGTCTTCCCACAATGAGCAGTTCTTC; CDR3: CASSLATGSSHNEQFF
D: .; J: TRBJ2-7; size: .; V: TRBV4-3; length: 13; DNA: TGCGCCAGCAGCCAATCACTATCCTACGAGCAGTACTTC; CDR3: CASSQSLSYEQYF
D: TRBD1; J: TRBJ1-3; size: .; V: TRBV6-5; length: 14; DNA: TGTGCCAGCAGCACCACAGGGGCTGGAAACACCATATATTTT; CDR3: CASSTTGAGNTIYF
D: TRBD2; J: TRBJ2-1; size: .; V: TRBV4-1; length: 14; DNA: TGCGCCAGCAGCCGACTACCGGGGGGAGGGGAGCAGTTCTTC; CDR3: CASSRLPGGGEQFF
D: TRBD1; J: TRBJ1-2; size: once; V: TRBV25-1; length: 16; DNA: TGTGCCAGCAGTGCCTCCGGGACAGGGCTGGGGTACGGCTACACCTTC; CDR3: CASSASGTGLGYGYTF
D: TRBD1; J: TRBJ1-2; size: few; V: TRBV3-1/TRBV3-2; length: 14; DNA: TGTGCCAGCAGCCCCCGGACAGGGGACTATGGCTACACCTTC; CDR3: CASSPRTGDYGYTF
D: .; J: TRBJ1-4; size: .; V: TRBV4-2; length: 16; DNA: TGTGCCAGCAGCCAAGGCCCCGGGGTTGGAGGGGAAGAACTGTTTTTT; CDR3: CASSQGPGVGGEELFF
D: TRBD2; J: TRBJ2-7; size: .; V: TRBV2; length: 14; DNA: TGTGCCAGCAGTTCGGCTAGCGGGAGCTACGAGCAGTACTTC; CDR3: CASSSASGSYEQYF
D: .; J: TRBJ1-2; size: .; V: TRBV30; length: 12; DNA: TGTGCCTGGACAGGGTGGGACTATGGCTACACCTTC; CDR3: CAWTGWDYGYTF
D: .; J: TRBJ1-5; size: .; V: TRBV6-5; length: 15; DNA: TGTGCCAGCAGCTCGACAGGTAATAGCAATCAGCCCCAGCATTTT; CDR3: CASSSTGNSNQPQHF
D: .; J: TRBJ1-6; size: .; V: TRBV6-2/TRBV6-3; length: 15; DNA: TGTGCCAGCAGTTACTCGGGAGAGGGATATTCACCCCTCCACTTT; CDR3: CASSYSGEGYSPLHF
D: TRBD1; J: TRBJ1-1; size: .; V: TRBV30; length: 13; DNA: TGTGCCTGGACGGACAGGGGGTTTGGTGAAGCTTTCTTT; CDR3: CAWTDRGFGEAFF
D: .; J: TRBJ1-1; size: .; V: TRBV3-1/TRBV3-2; length: 14; DNA: TGTGCCAGCAGCCAAGTATCGGGGGACACTGAAGCTTTCTTT; CDR3: CASSQVSGDTEAFF
D: TRBD2; J: TRBJ2-5; size: .; V: TRBV6-5; length: 15; DNA: TGTGCCAGCAGCCGTTCGGGGGGGGACGTGGAGACCCAGTACTTC; CDR3: CASSRSGGDVETQYF
D: TRBD1; J: TRBJ1-5; size: .; V: TRBV10-3; length: 17; DNA: TGTGCCATCAGTGAGTATGGGACAGGGAAGAGCAATCAGCCCCAGCATTTT; CDR3: CAISEYGTGKSNQPQHF
D: TRBD1; J: TRBJ1-2; size: once; V: TRBV5-1; length: 14; DNA: TGCGCCAGCAGAGCACAGGGGATGGGCTATGGCTACACCTTC; CDR3: CASRAQGMGYGYTF
D: .; J: TRBJ1-2; size: .; V: TRBV29-1; length: 12; DNA: TGCAGCGTTACCCCGGGGAACTATGGCTACACCTTC; CDR3: CSVTPGNYGYTF